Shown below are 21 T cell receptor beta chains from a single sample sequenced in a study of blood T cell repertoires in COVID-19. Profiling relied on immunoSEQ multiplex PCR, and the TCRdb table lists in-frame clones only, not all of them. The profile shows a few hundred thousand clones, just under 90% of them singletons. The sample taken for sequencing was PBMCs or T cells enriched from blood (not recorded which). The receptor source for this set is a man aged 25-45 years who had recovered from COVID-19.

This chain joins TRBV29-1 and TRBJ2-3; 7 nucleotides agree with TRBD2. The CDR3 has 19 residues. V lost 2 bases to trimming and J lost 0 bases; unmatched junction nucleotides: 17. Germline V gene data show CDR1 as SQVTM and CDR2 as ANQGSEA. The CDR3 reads CSVESPQERDDASTDTQYF. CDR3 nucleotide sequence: TGCAGCGTTGAATCCCCGCAGGAGCGGGACGACGCTAGCACAGATACGCAGTATTTT.

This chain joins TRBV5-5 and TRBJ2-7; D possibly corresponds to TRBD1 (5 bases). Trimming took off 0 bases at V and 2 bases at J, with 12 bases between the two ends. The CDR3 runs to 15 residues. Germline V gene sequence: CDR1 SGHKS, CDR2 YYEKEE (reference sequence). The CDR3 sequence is CASSLDPREAYEQYF. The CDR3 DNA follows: TGTGCCAGCAGCTTGGATCCCAGGGAAGCCTACGAGCAGTACTTC.

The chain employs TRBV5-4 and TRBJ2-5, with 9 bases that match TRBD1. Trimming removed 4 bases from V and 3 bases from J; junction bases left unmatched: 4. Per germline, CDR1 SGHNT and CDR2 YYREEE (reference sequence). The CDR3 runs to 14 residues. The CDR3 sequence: CASSLQGAEETQYF. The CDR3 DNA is TGTGCCAGCAGCCTACAGGGGGCCGAAGAGACCCAGTACTTC.

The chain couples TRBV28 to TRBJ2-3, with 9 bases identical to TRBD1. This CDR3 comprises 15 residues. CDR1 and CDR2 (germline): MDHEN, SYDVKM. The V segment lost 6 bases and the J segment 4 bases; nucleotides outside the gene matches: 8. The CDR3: CASSQNTGGPDTQYF. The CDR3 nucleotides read TGTGCCAGCAGCCAAAATACAGGGGGCCCAGATACGCAGTATTTT.

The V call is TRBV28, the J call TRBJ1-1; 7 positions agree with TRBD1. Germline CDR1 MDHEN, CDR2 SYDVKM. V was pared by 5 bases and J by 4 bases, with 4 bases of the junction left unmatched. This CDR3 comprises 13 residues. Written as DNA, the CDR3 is TGTGCCAGCAGTCAGGGGGGAGGCACTGAAGCTTTCTTT. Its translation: CASSQGGGTEAFF.

The CDR3 bases are TGTGCCACCAGCAGAGATCAGGGATTCCAGGAGCCCCAGCATTTT. Its translation: CATSRDQGFQEPQHF. V and J are TRBV15 and TRBJ1-5; D perhaps matches TRBD1 (5 bases). Germline loops: CDR1 LNHNV, CDR2 YYDKDF (reference sequence). Trimming stripped 0 bases from V and 8 bases from J, with 14 bases between. CDR3 size: 15 residues.

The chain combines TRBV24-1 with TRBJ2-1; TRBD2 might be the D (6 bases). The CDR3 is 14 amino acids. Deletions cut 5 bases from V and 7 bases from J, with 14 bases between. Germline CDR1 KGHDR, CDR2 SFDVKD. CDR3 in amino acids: CATSGGERRNEQFF. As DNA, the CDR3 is TGTGCCACCAGTGGGGGGGAGCGTAGGAATGAGCAGTTCTTC.

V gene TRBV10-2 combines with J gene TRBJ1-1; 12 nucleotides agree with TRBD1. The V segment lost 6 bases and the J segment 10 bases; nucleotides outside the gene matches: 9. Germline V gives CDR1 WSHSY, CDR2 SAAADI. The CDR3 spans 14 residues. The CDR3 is CASRPGQGASRAFF. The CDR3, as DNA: TGCGCCAGCAGGCCGGGACAGGGGGCGTCAAGAGCTTTCTTT.

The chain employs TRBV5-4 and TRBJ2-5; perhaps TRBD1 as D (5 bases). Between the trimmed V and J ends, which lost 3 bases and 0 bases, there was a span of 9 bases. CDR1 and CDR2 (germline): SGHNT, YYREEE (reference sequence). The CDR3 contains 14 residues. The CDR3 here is CASSYPGYQETQYF. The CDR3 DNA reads TGTGCCAGCAGCTATCCAGGGTACCAAGAGACCCAGTACTTC.

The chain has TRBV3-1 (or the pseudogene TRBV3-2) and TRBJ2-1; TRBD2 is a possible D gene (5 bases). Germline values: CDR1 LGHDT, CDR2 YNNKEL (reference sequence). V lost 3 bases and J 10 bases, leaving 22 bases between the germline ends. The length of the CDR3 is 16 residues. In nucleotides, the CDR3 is TGTGCCAGCAGCCAGACCTCCGGGAAACCCTCTAAAGAGCAGTTCTTC. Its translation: CASSQTSGKPSKEQFF.

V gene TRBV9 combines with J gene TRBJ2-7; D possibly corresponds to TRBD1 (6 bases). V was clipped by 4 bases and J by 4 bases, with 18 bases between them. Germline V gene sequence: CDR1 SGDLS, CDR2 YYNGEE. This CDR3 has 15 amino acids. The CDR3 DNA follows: TGTGCCAGCAGCAAAGGACAGCCCCTGTCTTACGAGCAGTACTTC. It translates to CASSKGQPLSYEQYF.

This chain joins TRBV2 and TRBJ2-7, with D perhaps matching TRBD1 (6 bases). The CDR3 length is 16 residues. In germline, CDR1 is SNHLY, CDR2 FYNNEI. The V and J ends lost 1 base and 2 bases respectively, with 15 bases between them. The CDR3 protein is CASSEGLEGVTYEQYF. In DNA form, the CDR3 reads TGTGCCAGCAGTGAAGGGTTAGAGGGGGTCACCTACGAGCAGTACTTC. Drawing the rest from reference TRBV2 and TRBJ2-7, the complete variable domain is EPEVTQTPSHQVTQMGQEVILRCVPISNHLYFYWYRQILGQKVEFLVSFYNNEISEKSEIFDDQFSVERPDGSNFTLKIRSTKLEDSAMYFCASSEGLEGVTYEQYFGPGTRLTVT.

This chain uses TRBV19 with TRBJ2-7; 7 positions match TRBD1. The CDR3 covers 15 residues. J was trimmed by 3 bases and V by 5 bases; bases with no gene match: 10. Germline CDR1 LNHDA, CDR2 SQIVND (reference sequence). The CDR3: CASSRTGTAIYEQYF. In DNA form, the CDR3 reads TGTGCCAGTAGTCGAACCGGGACAGCGATCTACGAGCAGTACTTC.

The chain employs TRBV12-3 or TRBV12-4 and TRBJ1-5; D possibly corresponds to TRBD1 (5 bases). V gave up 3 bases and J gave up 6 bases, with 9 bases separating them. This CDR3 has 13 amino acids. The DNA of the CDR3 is TGTGCCAGCAGTTTCGGGGGTCCTCAGCCCCAGCATTTT. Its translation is CASSFGGPQPQHF.

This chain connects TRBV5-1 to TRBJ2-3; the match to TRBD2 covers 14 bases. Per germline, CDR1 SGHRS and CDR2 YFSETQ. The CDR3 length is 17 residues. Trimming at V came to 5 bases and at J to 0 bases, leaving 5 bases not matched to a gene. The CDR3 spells CASSYGTSGGSTDTQYF. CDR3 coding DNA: TGCGCCAGCAGTTATGGGACTAGCGGGGGTAGCACAGATACGCAGTATTTT.

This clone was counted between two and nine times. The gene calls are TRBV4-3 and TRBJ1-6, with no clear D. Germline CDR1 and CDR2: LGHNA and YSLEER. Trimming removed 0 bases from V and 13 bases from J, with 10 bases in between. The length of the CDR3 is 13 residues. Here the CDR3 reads CASSQETGFPLHF. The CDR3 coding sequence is TGCGCCAGCAGCCAAGAAACGGGGTTTCCCCTCCACTTT.

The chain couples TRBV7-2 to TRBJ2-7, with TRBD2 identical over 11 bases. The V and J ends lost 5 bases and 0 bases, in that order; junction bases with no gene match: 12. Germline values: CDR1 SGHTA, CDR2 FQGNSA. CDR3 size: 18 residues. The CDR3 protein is CASSTRLAGKVLSYEQYF. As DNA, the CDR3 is TGTGCCAGCAGCACGAGACTAGCGGGGAAGGTCCTCTCCTACGAGCAGTACTTC.

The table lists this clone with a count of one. The CDR3 nucleotides read TGTGCCATCAGGGGACTAGCGTCTGGAGGTTACAATGAGCAGTTCTTC. This codes for CAIRGLASGGYNEQFF. The V gene is TRBV10-3, the J gene TRBJ2-1, with 10 bases that match TRBD2. Germline V lookup: CDR1 ENHRY, CDR2 SYGVKD. With 6 bases clipped from V and 4 bases from J, the junction kept 9 bases outside the gene matches. This CDR3 comprises 16 residues.

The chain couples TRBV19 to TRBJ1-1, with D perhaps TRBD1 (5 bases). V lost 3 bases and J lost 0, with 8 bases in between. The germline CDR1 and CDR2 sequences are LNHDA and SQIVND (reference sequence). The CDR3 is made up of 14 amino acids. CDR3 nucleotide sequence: TGTGCCAGTAGTATTCTAGGGGTGAACACTGAAGCTTTCTTT. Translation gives CASSILGVNTEAFF.

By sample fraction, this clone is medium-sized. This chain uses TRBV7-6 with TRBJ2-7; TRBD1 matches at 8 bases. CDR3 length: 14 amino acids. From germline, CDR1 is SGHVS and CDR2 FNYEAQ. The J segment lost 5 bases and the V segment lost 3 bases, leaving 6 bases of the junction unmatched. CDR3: CASSLESTGDEQYF. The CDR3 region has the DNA TGTGCCAGCAGCTTGGAATCGACAGGGGACGAGCAGTACTTC.

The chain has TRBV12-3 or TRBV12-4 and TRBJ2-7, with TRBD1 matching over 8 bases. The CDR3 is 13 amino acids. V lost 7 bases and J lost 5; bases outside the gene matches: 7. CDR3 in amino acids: CASNYQGAHEQYF. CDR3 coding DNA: TGTGCCAGCAATTATCAGGGGGCCCACGAGCAGTACTTC.